This T cell receptor (beta chain) is from a study of response to subunit inactivated influenza vaccine. Whole-study findings and limits: After each seasonal influenza vaccination, few new T cells are recruited, the authors suggested.

Notes on this clonotype: Its cognate antigen is unknown.

The CDR3 is made up of 13 amino acids. V gave up 3 bases and J gave up 7 bases, with 9 bases separating them. TCRdb called the RT-PCR reads again in MiXCR, with one record for every CDR3 protein. This repertoire shows approximately 520,000 distinct CDR3 sequences, about 15% found once; its top ten account for approximately 3%. The V gene is TRBV12-3 or TRBV12-4, the J gene TRBJ2-2, with a weak D call TRBD2 (5 bases). The source material was CD4+ T cells sorted from PBMCs, sampled 23 months after vaccination. This sequence was found in a man aged 50-75 years who received an inactivated influenza vaccine. The CDR3 DNA reads as TGTGCCAGCAGTTTCAACGAGGGCGGGGAGCTGTTTTTT. This translates into CASSFNEGGELFF.